This entry describes one TCR beta chain. This clone showed up just once. The antigen it recognizes is unknown. Per-base quality was not reported, and no clone a single base away is much larger than it. The immunoSEQ hsTCRB assay version 4 in survey mode was used to sequence TCRbeta repertoires from genomic DNA. Genomic DNA was diluted to about 9.1 ng/uL, using up to about 1 ug per sample for TCRbeta sequencing. Per the source publication's procedure: ImmunoSeq Analyzer 3.0 was used for analysis of TCRbeta data, and diversity was computed on productive nucleotide rearrangements. Lower-bound TCR diversity was estimated with the improved Chao index, and clonality with the Gini coefficient using the Immunarch R package. Nucleotide rearrangements that differed but encoded the same CDR3beta amino acid sequence were counted as separate clonotypes. Differential abundance analysis found TCRbeta sequences that were significantly enriched in antigen-responding cells compared with anti-CD3/anti-CD28-activated cells. GLIPH2 grouped TCRs by predicted peptide-MHC specificity, both within each participant and across combined participant data sets. TCRdb obtained this table from immuneACCESS and retained in-frame rearrangements with V and J assigned. These tables miss some clones; where compared with another copy, unresolved V genes account for less than half of the shortfall, and the remainder is unexplained. V, J and clone size are taken as reported in that table, and D and trimming were inferred from the DNA itself. The sample yields about 36,000 clones; 80% to 85% were counted once. The ten top clones hold almost 1% of the sample.

The data originate from a study of persistence of HIV-infected CD4 T cells (TCRdb year 2020). In terms of the full investigation: The study isolated CMV- and HIV-1 Gag-responding CD4+ T cells from ART-treated individuals to examine antigen-driven clonal expansion of HIV-1-infected cells. The median time the participants had spent on suppressive ART was around eight years. Peripheral blood samples of up to 180 mL were obtained at multiple time points, with the exception of a couple of participants, for whom leukapheresis was performed at a single time point. Proviral sequencing was used to assess clonality among infected cells, whereas TCRbeta sequencing gauged the clonality of all cells within each sorted population. The TCR cluster analysis across participants included roughly eight participants for CMV and six or seven participants for Gag. The paper as a whole reports these results and caveats: Antigen-responding cells were enriched for expanded CDR3beta sequences that were degenerate, which suggests that CD4+ responses to CMV and Gag underwent convergent selection. TCRbeta richness in CMV- and Gag-responding cells was significantly lower than in anti-CD3/anti-CD28-responding cells; CMV-responding cells had higher oligoclonality than CD3/CD28-stimulated and Gag-responding cells. Within the same sorted populations, TCR oligoclonality correlated with proviral oligoclonality. Only a small number of individuals took part in the study, and only a limited range of antigens was tested. Bulk TCR analyses could not be limited to the rare CMV-responding cells that actually contained HIV-1 proviruses.

The treatment or condition label, as the study defines it: suppressive antiretroviral therapy. Cells were stimulated with a pool of overlapping HIV-1 Gag 15-mer peptides at about 1 ug per peptide per mL. Nonresponding CD40L-negative CD69-negative CD45RO-high memory CD4+ T cells were sorted as memory populations depleted of antigen-responding cells. HIV-1-infected adults in whom suppressive ART had been started during chronic infection were enrolled as participants. Plasma HIV-1 RNA had been undetectable (below 50 copies/mL) in participants for at least 4 years. To be included, participants needed a CD4+ T cell count above 400 cells/uL and a positive CMV serology. Before stimulation, PBMCs were isolated using density centrifugation and then depleted of CD8+ T cells. Stimulation of CD8-depleted PBMCs was carried out for over 15 hours with anti-CD28/CD49d costimulation, CD40-blocking antibody and enfuvirtide, to prevent new infections. Sorting was done on either a Beckman Coulter MoFlo Legacy or an XDP sorter, and propidium iodide was used to exclude dead cells. For samples with more than one million cells, genomic DNA was extracted with the QIAamp DNA Mini Kit, and for all other samples the Quick-DNA Microprep Kit was used.

This TCR derives from an adult with HIV. The donor label of this sample is uncertain. The specimen comprised cultured CD4+ T cells from PBMCs, sampled from a patient who received antiretroviral therapy. The sample's cell subset or site label is to be understood as: CD40L-CD69- CD45RO-high memory CD4 T cells not responding to Gag peptides.

CDR3 region: CASSWQGGDNEQFF. Here is the DNA: TGCGCCAGCAGCTGGCAGGGTGGCGACAATGAGCAGTTCTTC. The chain is made from TRBV5-1 and TRBJ2-1; 5 matching bases give a weak D call of TRBD1. V was cut back by 3 bases and J by 5 bases, leaving a gap of 12 bases between them. Reading from cysteine to phenylalanine, the CDR3 counts 14 amino acids. Only the CDR3 DNA stays, 42 bases, in frame from base 1. As encoded in the germline V gene, CDR1 is SGHRS while CDR2 is YFSETQ. The full variable domain, completed from the reference TRBV5-1 and TRBJ2-1 proteins outside the CDR3, reads KAGVTQTPRYLIKTRGQQVTLSCSPISGHRSVSWYQQTPGQGLQFLFEYFSETQRNKGNFPGRFSGRQFSNSRSEMNVSTLELGDSALYLCASSWQGGDNEQFFGPGTRLTVL.